The 2 T cell receptor beta chains listed next were all sequenced from one sample in a study of blood T cell repertoires in COVID-19. Clones were sequenced by immunoSEQ multiplex PCR, and TCRdb holds only the in-frame ones, with some missing. Of some 50,000 clones listed, 65% to 85% are singletons. Sequenced input: peripheral blood. The receptors were sampled from a man between 45 and 60 years old with acute or convalescent COVID-19.

V gene TRBV6-5 combines with J gene TRBJ2-1; D perhaps matches TRBD1 (6 bases). Trimming left V 8 bases short and J 7 bases short, with 15 bases between. This CDR3 comprises 13 residues. Looked up from germline, CDR1 is MNHEY and CDR2 is SVGAGI. CDR3 protein: CASLRGLWNEQFF. DNA of the CDR3: TGTGCCAGCCTCAGGGGTTTATGGAATGAGCAGTTCTTC.

This rearrangement joins TRBV19 to TRBJ1-3, with D maybe TRBD1 (5 bases). V was trimmed by 5 bases and J by 0 bases, leaving 11 bases between them. This CDR3 spans 15 amino acids. Germline loops: CDR1 LNHDA, CDR2 SQIVND (reference sequence). The CDR3 region is CASSPTATSGNTIYF. The CDR3 DNA reads TGTGCCAGTAGTCCGACAGCTACCTCTGGAAACACCATATATTTT.